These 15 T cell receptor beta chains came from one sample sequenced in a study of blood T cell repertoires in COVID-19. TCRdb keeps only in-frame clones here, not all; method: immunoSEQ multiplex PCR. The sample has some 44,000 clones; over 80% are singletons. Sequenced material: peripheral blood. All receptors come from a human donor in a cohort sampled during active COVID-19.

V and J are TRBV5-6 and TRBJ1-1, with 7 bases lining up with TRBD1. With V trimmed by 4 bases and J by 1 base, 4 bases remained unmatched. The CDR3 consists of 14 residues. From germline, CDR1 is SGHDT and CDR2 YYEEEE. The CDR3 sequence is CASSLGQANTEAFF. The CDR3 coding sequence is TGTGCCAGCAGCCTAGGACAGGCGAACACTGAAGCTTTCTTT. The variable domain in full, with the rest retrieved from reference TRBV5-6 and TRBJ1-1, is DAGVTQSPTHLIKTRGQQVTLRCSPKSGHDTVSWYQQALGQGPQFIFQYYEEEERQRGNFPDRFSGHQFPNYSSELNVNALLLGDSALYLCASSLGQANTEAFFGQGTRLTVV.

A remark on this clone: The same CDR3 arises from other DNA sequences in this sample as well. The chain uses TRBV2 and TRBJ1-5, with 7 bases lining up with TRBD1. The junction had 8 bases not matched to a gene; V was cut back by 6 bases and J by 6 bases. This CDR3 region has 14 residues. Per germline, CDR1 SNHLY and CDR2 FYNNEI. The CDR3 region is CASSDSRGPQPQHF. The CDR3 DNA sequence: TGTGCCAGCAGCGATTCTAGGGGGCCTCAGCCCCAGCATTTT. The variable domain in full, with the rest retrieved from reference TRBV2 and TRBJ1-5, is EPEVTQTPSHQVTQMGQEVILRCVPISNHLYFYWYRQILGQKVEFLVSFYNNEISEKSEIFDDQFSVERPDGSNFTLKIRSTKLEDSAMYFCASSDSRGPQPQHFGDGTRLSIL.

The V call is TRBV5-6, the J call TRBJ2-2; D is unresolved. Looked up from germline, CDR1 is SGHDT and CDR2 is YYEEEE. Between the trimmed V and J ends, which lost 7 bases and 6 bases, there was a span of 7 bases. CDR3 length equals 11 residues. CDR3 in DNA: TGTGCCAGCCCTCGGTCCGGGGAGCTGTTTTTT. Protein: CASPRSGELFF.

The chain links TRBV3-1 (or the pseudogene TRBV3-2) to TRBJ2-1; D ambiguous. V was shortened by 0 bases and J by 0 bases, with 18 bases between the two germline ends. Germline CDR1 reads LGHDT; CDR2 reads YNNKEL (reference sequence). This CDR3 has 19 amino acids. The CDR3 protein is CASSQEGRVYPFSYNEQFF. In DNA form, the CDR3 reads TGTGCCAGCAGCCAAGAGGGCAGAGTTTACCCCTTCTCCTACAATGAGCAGTTCTTC.

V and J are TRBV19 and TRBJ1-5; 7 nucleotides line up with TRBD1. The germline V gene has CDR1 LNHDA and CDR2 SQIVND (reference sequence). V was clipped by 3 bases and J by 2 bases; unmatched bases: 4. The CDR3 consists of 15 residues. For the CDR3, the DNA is TGTGCCAGTAGTATTGACAGGGCGGGCAATCAGCCCCAGCATTTT. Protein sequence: CASSIDRAGNQPQHF. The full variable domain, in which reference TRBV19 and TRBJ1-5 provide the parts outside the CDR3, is DGGITQSPKYLFRKEGQNVTLSCEQNLNHDAMYWYRQDPGQGLRLIYYSQIVNDFQKGDIAEGYSVSREKKESFPLTVTSAQKNPTAFYLCASSIDRAGNQPQHFGDGTRLSIL.

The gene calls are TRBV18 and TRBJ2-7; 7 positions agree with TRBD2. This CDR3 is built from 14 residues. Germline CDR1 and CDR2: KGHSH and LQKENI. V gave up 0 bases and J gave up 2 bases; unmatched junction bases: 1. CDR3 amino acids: CASSPPGGAYEQYF. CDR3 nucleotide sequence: TGTGCCAGCTCACCACCGGGAGGGGCCTACGAGCAGTACTTC. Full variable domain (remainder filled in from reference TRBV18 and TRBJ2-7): NAGVMQNPRHLVRRRGQEARLRCSPMKGHSHVYWYRQLPEEGLKFMVYLQKENIIDESGMPKERFSAEFPKEGPSILRIQQVVRGDSAAYFCASSPPGGAYEQYFGPGTRLTVT.

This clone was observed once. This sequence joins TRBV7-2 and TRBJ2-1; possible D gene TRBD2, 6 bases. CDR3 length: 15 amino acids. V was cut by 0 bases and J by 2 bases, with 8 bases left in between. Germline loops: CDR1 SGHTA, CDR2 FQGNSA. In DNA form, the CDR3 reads TGTGCCAGCAGCTTAGCCGGGGGTACCTACAATGAGCAGTTCTTC. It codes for CASSLAGGTYNEQFF.

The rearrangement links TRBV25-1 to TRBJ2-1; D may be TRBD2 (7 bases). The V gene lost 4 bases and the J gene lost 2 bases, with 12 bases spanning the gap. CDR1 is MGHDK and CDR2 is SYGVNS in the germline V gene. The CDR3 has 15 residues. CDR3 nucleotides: TGTGCCAGCAGTGTAGGGGGGGCGGCCTACAATGAGCAGTTCTTC. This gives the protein CASSVGGAAYNEQFF.

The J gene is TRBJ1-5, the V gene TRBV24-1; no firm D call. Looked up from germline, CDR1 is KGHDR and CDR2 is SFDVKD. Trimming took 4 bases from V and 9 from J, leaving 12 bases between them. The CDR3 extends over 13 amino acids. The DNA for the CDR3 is TGTGCCACCAGTGAGCGGTCCTTTGGGCCCCAGCATTTT. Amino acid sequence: CATSERSFGPQHF.

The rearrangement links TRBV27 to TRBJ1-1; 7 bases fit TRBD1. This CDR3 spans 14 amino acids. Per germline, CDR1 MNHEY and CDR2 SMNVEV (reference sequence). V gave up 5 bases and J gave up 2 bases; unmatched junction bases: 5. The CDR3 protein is CASSRDRVNTEAFF. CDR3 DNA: TGTGCCAGCAGTAGAGACAGGGTTAACACTGAAGCTTTCTTT.

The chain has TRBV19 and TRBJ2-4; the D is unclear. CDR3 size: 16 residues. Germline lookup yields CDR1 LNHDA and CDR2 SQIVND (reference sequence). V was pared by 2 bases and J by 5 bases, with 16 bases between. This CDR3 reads CASSIKLKRLENIQYF. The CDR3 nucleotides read TGTGCCAGTAGTATAAAGTTGAAGAGACTGGAAAACATTCAGTACTTC.

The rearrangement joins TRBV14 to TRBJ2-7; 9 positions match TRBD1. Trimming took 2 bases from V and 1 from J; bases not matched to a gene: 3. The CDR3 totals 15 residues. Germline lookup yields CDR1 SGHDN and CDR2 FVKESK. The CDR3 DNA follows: TGTGCCAGCAGCCAACCCGGGACAGGGTCCTACGAGCAGTACTTC. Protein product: CASSQPGTGSYEQYF.

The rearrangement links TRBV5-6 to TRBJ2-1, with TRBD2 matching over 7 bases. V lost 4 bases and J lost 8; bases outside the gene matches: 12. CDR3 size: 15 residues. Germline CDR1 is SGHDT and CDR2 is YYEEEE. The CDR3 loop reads CASSPPMGGIYEQFF. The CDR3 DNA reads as TGTGCCAGCAGCCCACCTATGGGGGGGATTTATGAGCAGTTCTTC.

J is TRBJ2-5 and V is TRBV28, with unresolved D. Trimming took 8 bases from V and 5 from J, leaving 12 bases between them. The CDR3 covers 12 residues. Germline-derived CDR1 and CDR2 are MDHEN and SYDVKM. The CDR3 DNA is TGTGCCAGCCACAAATGGGCGGAGACCCAGTACTTC. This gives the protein CASHKWAETQYF.

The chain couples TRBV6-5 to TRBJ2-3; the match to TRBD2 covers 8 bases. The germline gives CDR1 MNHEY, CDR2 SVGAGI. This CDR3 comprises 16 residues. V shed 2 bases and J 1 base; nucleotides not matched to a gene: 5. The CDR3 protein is CASSYGGGPGTDTQYF. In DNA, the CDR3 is TGTGCCAGCAGTTACGGCGGGGGGCCGGGCACAGATACGCAGTATTTT.